Listed below are T cell receptor beta chains from one sample, sequenced in a study of cytomegalovirus exposure and HLA in healthy donors. TCRdb's table, derived via immunoSEQ multiplex PCR, lists solely in-frame clones and lacks some. The repertoire holds about 87,000 clones, with roughly 8.2% as singletons. Specimen: PBMCs. The receptors stem from a man in his forties or fifties in good health and CMV-seronegative. Each CDR3 is given without its conserved first and last residue.

>TRBJ1-1|TRBV5-1
ASSLVGQGSTEAF
>TRBJ1-2|TRBV7-9
ASSFRQGNYGYT
>TRBJ1-1|TRBV11-3
ASSSPLQGIGVVTEAF
>TRBJ1-1|TRBV7-6
ASSLVGLQGTRTEAF
>TRBJ1-1|TRBV25-1
ATGDRADTEAF
>TRBJ2-6|TRBV5-4
ASSLAQGSVTGANVLT
>TRBJ2-5|TRBV2
ASSGPRLASRETQY
>TRBJ1-1|TRBV6-5
ASKGQGRDTEAF
>TRBJ1-1|TRBV4-1
ASSQPPRTGLNTEAF
>TRBJ2-7|TRBV5-1
ASSLQVREEGYEQY
>TRBJ1-2|TRBV7-9
ASSTTGHFTANYGYT
>TRBJ1-1|TRBV6-5
ASSARGLRAF
>TRBJ2-7|TRBV10-3
AAISALQGGVEQY
>TRBJ1-1|TRBV28
ASSFPGQGNTEAF
>TRBJ2-1|TRBV14
ASSFSGGSYNEQF
>TRBJ2-6|TRBV7-9
ASRDGPRGAAGANVLT
>TRBJ2-7|TRBV5-4
ASSLGGTSGHYEQY
>TRBJ2-1|TRBV2
ASSAQGTEQF
>TRBJ1-4|TRBV5-6
ASSYGTGGASGPGKLF
>TRBJ1-2|TRBV28
ASSQHGRATYGYT
>TRBJ2-6|TRBV28
ASSFAGAHSGANVLT
>-|TRBV11-3
ASSREGVGEQY
>TRBJ2-2|TRBV6-5
ASSPGEAGELF
>TRBJ1-1|TRBV7-2
ASSRRGSGTEAF
>TRBJ2-5|TRBV18
ASSLQQETQY
>TRBJ2-1|TRBV7-9
ASSLQGGGPYNEQF
>TRBJ1-1|TRBV10-2
ASSEPRQGAEAF
>TRBJ1-5|TRBV2
ASRVTGARGQPQH
>TRBJ2-2|TRBV6-6
ASRLGGSSNTGELF
>TRBJ2-5|TRBV6-1
ASSEVPGGSGKETQY
>TRBJ2-5|TRBV11-1
ASSPGQGDQETQY
>TRBJ2-1|TRBV6-4
ASSDGTSGNEQF
>TRBJ1-2|TRBV6-1
ASRTGVDYGYT
>TRBJ1-2|TRBV28
ASSLVTGGADYGYT
>TRBJ2-7|TRBV6-6
ASSRGTSGSSYEQY
>TRBJ1-1|TRBV6-5
ASSYSWTLNTEAF
>TRBJ2-7|TRBV5-8
ASSFYTYEQY
>TRBJ1-1|TRBV5-4
ASSLVQGVHTEAF
>TRBJ1-2|TRBV28
ASSFPGGDYGYT